This entry concerns a single TCR beta chain. The antigen remains undetermined. The data derive from a study of cytomegalovirus exposure and HLA in healthy donors. Study background: Researchers previously reported finding 90 million to 130 million unique TCR beta sequences from some 180 million T cells.

In the PCR, 60 Vbeta and 13 Jbeta primers were used. TCRdb keeps only in-frame clones here, not all; method: immunoSEQ multiplex PCR. The sample includes roughly 90,000 clones, approximately 80% of them seen just once. Study-level results: A prior analysis recorded that most TCR beta V segments were productive about 90% or about 30% of the time. As a later analysis showed, several of the most significant clusters appeared to be linked to common viral pathogens.

The germline CDR1 and CDR2 sequences are SGHNT and YYREEE (reference sequence). The CDR3 is 16 amino acids. The V and J ends lost 4 bases and 1 base respectively, with 14 bases between them. This clonotype was obtained from a man aged 25 to 45 in good health and CMV-seropositive. V usage is TRBV5-4 and J usage is TRBJ2-2; perhaps TRBD2 as D (6 bases). Sequences were obtained from PBMCs. The CDR3 is CASSPGGLGNTGELFF. CDR3 in DNA: TGTGCCAGCAGCCCTGGGGGACTGGGGAACACCGGGGAGCTGTTTTTT.